This T cell receptor (beta chain) was observed in a study of siplizumab effects on memory and regulatory T cells. Notes on this clone: Its antigen is not known.

Findings of the study overall: Assignment of a naive or memory phenotype failed for roughly 75-96% of the proliferating CD4+ or CD8+ clones. Proliferating Tregs in siplizumab cultures were never verified as suppressive. The study found naive T cells seemingly more diverse than memory cells and seemingly major alloresponse contributors. Mappable CD4+ clones that were alloreactive averaged 68.8% Treg-derived with siplizumab versus around 30% in controls.

TCRdb keeps only in-frame clones here, not all; method: immunoSEQ multiplex PCR. The table has some 65,000 clones, over 75% seen once. CDR1 is LNHDA, CDR2 SQIVND, per germline (reference sequence). V dropped 3 bases and J dropped 1 base, with 13 bases sitting between them. This CDR3 is 16 amino acids long. This chain uses TRBV19 with TRBJ1-5, with D unclear. The receptor was derived from a human donor in good health. What was sequenced was Tregs sorted from blood. CDR3 protein: CASSILAWESNQPQHF. Written as DNA, the CDR3 is TGTGCCAGTAGTATCTTAGCGTGGGAGAGCAATCAGCCCCAGCATTTT. Complete variable domain (other parts from reference TRBV19 and TRBJ1-5): DGGITQSPKYLFRKEGQNVTLSCEQNLNHDAMYWYRQDPGQGLRLIYYSQIVNDFQKGDIAEGYSVSREKKESFPLTVTSAQKNPTAFYLCASSILAWESNQPQHFGDGTRLSIL.